This is a list of T cell receptor beta chains from one sample in a study of a mutant IDH1 vaccine in newly diagnosed glioma. Generated by immunoSEQ multiplex PCR, the TCRdb table keeps only in-frame clones and is missing some. Seen here are about 53,000 clones, around 80% observed once, and the top ten hold around 7%. Antigen specificity for these receptors is unknown. This specimen was PBMCs, taken from a glioma patient whose treatment included an IDH1 peptide vaccine. These receptor sequences come from a woman aged 50 to 60 with glioma. Each CDR3 is given with its conserved first and last residue. Each record gives: clone size, V gene, D gene, J gene, CDR3 protein, CDR3 DNA. A D gene is named only where the DNA matches it firmly. For some rows the clone size is stated as once, few or many, or as a class when expanded; others skip it.

>-|TRBV6-1|TRBD1|TRBJ2-7
CASSARRTGDSYEQYF
TGTGCCAGCAGTGCAAGAAGGACAGGGGACTCCTACGAGCAGTACTTC
>-|TRBV7-2|-|TRBJ2-3
CASSLMGAGTDTQYF
TGTGCCAGCAGTCTCATGGGAGCGGGCACAGATACGCAGTATTTT
>-|TRBV4-2|-|TRBJ1-2
CASSQDLRANYGYTF
TGTGCCAGCAGCCAAGATCTCAGGGCTAACTATGGCTACACCTTC
>-|TRBV6-6|-|TRBJ1-2
CASTPGQRNYGYTF
TGTGCCAGCACCCCTGGACAACGAAACTATGGCTACACCTTC
>-|TRBV6-1|TRBD1|TRBJ1-5
CASSYGQGSNQPQHF
TGTGCCAGCAGCTATGGACAGGGTAGCAATCAGCCCCAGCATTTT
>-|TRBV30|TRBD1|TRBJ2-1
CAWSALQGALDEQFF
TGTGCCTGGAGTGCCCTACAGGGGGCGCTGGATGAGCAGTTCTTC
>-|TRBV2|-|TRBJ1-2
CASRATVGYTF
TGTGCCAGCAGGGCGACAGTGGGGTACACCTTC
>medium-sized|TRBV9|-|TRBJ1-1
CASSAPSGRDTEAFF
TGTGCCAGCAGCGCCCCCTCCGGTAGGGACACTGAAGCTTTCTTT
>-|TRBV28|TRBD2|TRBJ2-7
CASGTSGGFLSYEQYF
TGTGCCAGCGGAACTAGCGGGGGTTTCCTCTCCTACGAGCAGTACTTC
>-|TRBV28|-|TRBJ2-7
CASSSAQTKYEQYF
TGTGCCAGCAGTTCCGCCCAGACGAAGTACGAGCAGTACTTC
>-|TRBV15|-|TRBJ2-3
CATSRLGVGGGTDTQYF
TGTGCCACCAGCAGACTGGGGGTGGGCGGGGGCACAGATACGCAGTATTTT
>-|TRBV27|TRBD1|TRBJ1-3
CASRAGTGGVLSGNTIYF
TGTGCCAGCAGGGCTGGGACAGGGGGGGTTCTCTCTGGAAACACCATATATTTT
>-|TRBV9|TRBD1|TRBJ2-5
CASSENSGGQETQYF
TGTGCCAGCAGCGAGAACTCAGGGGGACAAGAGACCCAGTACTTC
>-|TRBV19|-|TRBJ1-1
CASSWGGPEAFF
TGTGCCAGTAGTTGGGGGGGGCCTGAAGCTTTCTTT
>-|TRBV5-8|-|TRBJ2-7
CASSLPGQIYEQYF
TGTGCCAGCAGCTTGCCCGGACAGATCTACGAGCAGTACTTC
>-|TRBV19|TRBD2|TRBJ2-1
CASSQIAGFYNEQFF
TGTGCCAGTAGTCAAATAGCGGGGTTTTACAATGAGCAGTTCTTC
>-|TRBV10-2|TRBD1|TRBJ1-6
CASSERDRANSPLHF
TGCGCCAGCAGTGAGAGGGACAGGGCGAATTCACCCCTCCACTTT
>-|TRBV7-9|-|TRBJ2-7
CASSLVGVYEQYF
TGTGCCAGCAGCTTAGTCGGGGTCTACGAGCAGTACTTC
>-|TRBV4-3|-|TRBJ1-2
CASSQDRSGHGYTF
TGCGCCAGCAGCCAAGATAGGTCCGGCCATGGCTACACCTTC
>-|TRBV30|TRBD1|TRBJ1-6
CAWRGQENSPLHF
TGTGCCTGGCGCGGACAGGAGAATTCACCCCTCCACTTT
>many|TRBV7-9|TRBD1|TRBJ2-1
CASSWDSNEQFF
TGTGCCAGCAGCTGGGACAGCAATGAGCAGTTCTTC
>-|TRBV7-3|-|TRBJ2-5
CASSLNPRGPQETQYF
TGTGCCAGCAGCTTAAATCCCAGAGGCCCCCAAGAGACCCAGTACTTC
>-|TRBV27|-|TRBJ2-7
CASSLAMDRITYEQYF
TGTGCCAGCAGTCTGGCCATGGACCGGATCACCTACGAGCAGTACTTC
>-|TRBV7-9|-|TRBJ1-1
CASSTLASAEAFF
TGTGCCAGCAGCACCTTGGCGTCGGCTGAAGCTTTCTTT
>-|TRBV28|-|TRBJ2-6
CASRLGTGSGANVLTF
TGTGCCAGCAGACTAGGAACAGGGTCTGGGGCCAACGTCCTGACTTTC
>-|TRBV6-5|-|TRBJ2-7
CASSPAVGEKYF
TGTGCCAGCAGTCCCGCGGTGGGGGAAAAGTACTTC
>once|TRBV5-4|-|TRBJ2-2
CASSLVGTGGELFF
TGTGCCAGCAGCTTGGTGGGGACGGGCGGGGAGCTGTTTTTT
>-|TRBV5-1|TRBD2|TRBJ2-7
CASSLASGSYEQYF
TGCGCCAGCAGCTTGGCTAGCGGGTCCTACGAGCAGTACTTC
>-|TRBV6-5|-|TRBJ1-1
CASSYSGTGQGTEAFF
TGTGCCAGCAGTTACTCGGGCACAGGGCAGGGCACTGAAGCTTTCTTT
>once|TRBV5-1|-|TRBJ2-7
CASSLYETVTYEQYF
TGCGCCAGCAGCTTGTATGAGACGGTGACCTACGAGCAGTACTTC
>-|TRBV19|-|TRBJ2-2
CASSMGRMNTGELFF
TGTGCCAGTAGTATGGGACGGATGAACACCGGGGAGCTGTTTTTT
>few|TRBV9|TRBD1|TRBJ1-3
CASSAINRGKGGNTIYF
TGTGCCAGCAGCGCCATAAACAGGGGCAAGGGAGGAAACACCATATATTTT
>few|TRBV28|TRBD2|TRBJ2-5
CASSFSGGKETQYF
TGTGCCAGCAGTTTCAGCGGGGGGAAGGAGACCCAGTACTTC
>-|TRBV5-1|-|TRBJ2-1
CASSLDDFGEQFF
TGCGCCAGCAGCTTGGACGATTTTGGTGAGCAGTTCTTC
>once|TRBV7-9|-|TRBJ1-3
CASSPGVSGNTIYF
TGTGCCAGCAGCCCCGGAGTCTCTGGAAACACCATATATTTT
>-|TRBV6-5|-|TRBJ1-1
CASSQENTGRTEAFF
TGTGCCAGCAGTCAAGAGAATACAGGGCGCACTGAAGCTTTCTTT
>once|TRBV19|-|TRBJ1-1
CASSPPNRGDGSTEAFF
TGTGCCAGTAGCCCACCGAATCGGGGAGACGGGTCCACTGAAGCTTTCTTT
>-|TRBV6-1|-|TRBJ1-1
CASSEALLWEDTEAFF
TGTGCCAGCAGTGAAGCGCTTCTGTGGGAGGACACTGAAGCTTTCTTT
>once|TRBV5-1|-|TRBJ2-5
CASRGTPSSQETQYF
TGCGCCAGCAGAGGGACACCAAGCTCCCAAGAGACCCAGTACTTC